The 8 T cell receptor beta chains reported below all come from one sample, sequenced in a study of cytomegalovirus exposure and HLA in healthy donors. Researchers ran the PCR with 60 Vbeta and 13 Jbeta primers. Clones were sequenced by immunoSEQ multiplex PCR, and TCRdb holds only the in-frame ones, with some missing. The sample records around 180,000 clones, around 81% being singletons. Material: PBMCs. The receptors here all came from a man between 35 and 55 years old in good health and CMV-seronegative.

The genes are TRBV5-1 and TRBJ2-5, with 9 bases that match TRBD1. Germline V gene data show CDR1 as SGHRS and CDR2 as YFSETQ. The CDR3 totals 14 residues. V shed 4 bases and J 8 bases; nucleotides not matched to a gene: 9. The CDR3 reads CASSKRTGEKTQYF. The CDR3, as DNA: TGCGCCAGCAGCAAAAGGACAGGGGAGAAAACCCAGTACTTC.

The chain uses TRBV10-3 and TRBJ2-2, with a tentative D call TRBD2 (5 bases). The CDR3 consists of 13 residues. CDR1 is ENHRY, CDR2 SYGVKD, per germline. The germline V and J ends were trimmed by 11 bases and 1 base, with 11 bases remaining between them. Here the CDR3 reads CASKAGNTGELFF. The CDR3 nucleotides read TGTGCCTCAAAGGCGGGGAACACCGGGGAGCTGTTTTTT.

The V call is TRBV29-1, the J call TRBJ2-2, with D possibly being TRBD2 (5 bases). Germline CDR1 SQVTM, CDR2 ANQGSEA. The length of the CDR3 is 13 residues. The V gene lost 3 bases and the J gene lost 1 base, with 6 bases spanning the gap. CDR3 DNA sequence: TGCAGCGTTGAGGAGGAGAACACCGGGGAGCTGTTTTTT. Its protein product is CSVEEENTGELFF.

The chain joins TRBV27 to TRBJ2-7; D unclear. Germline V gene sequence: CDR1 MNHEY, CDR2 SMNVEV (reference sequence). Trimming pared 5 bases from V and 5 bases from J, leaving 13 bases between. The CDR3 length is 13 residues. The CDR3 reads CASSTARWDEQYF. For the CDR3, the DNA is TGTGCCAGCAGTACAGCCAGGTGGGACGAGCAGTACTTC.

The rearrangement uses TRBV27 and TRBJ1-4, with D perhaps matching TRBD1 (5 bases). CDR3 length: 13 amino acids. The germline V gene has CDR1 MNHEY and CDR2 SMNVEV (reference sequence). Trimming removed 3 bases at V and 13 bases at J, with 15 bases between. The CDR3 protein is CASSLNWGRRLFF. CDR3 sequence (DNA): TGTGCCAGCAGTTTGAATTGGGGGAGGAGACTGTTTTTT.

The J gene is TRBJ2-7, the V gene TRBV5-1, with 7 nucleotides matching TRBD1. The germline V gene has CDR1 SGHRS and CDR2 YFSETQ. The CDR3 spans 13 residues. J was trimmed by 3 bases and V by 5 bases; bases with no gene match: 5. The CDR3 protein is CASRVRQGYEQYF. CDR3 nucleotides: TGCGCCAGCAGAGTTCGACAGGGCTACGAGCAGTACTTC.

V is TRBV6-5 and J is TRBJ2-7; 9 nucleotides agree with TRBD2. The CDR3 is 16 amino acids. J gave up 0 bases and V 0 bases, and 3 bases lay outside the gene matches. Germline CDR1 is MNHEY and CDR2 is SVGAGI. In DNA form, the CDR3 reads TGTGCCAGCAGTTACTCGGCAGCGGGAGGCTCCTACGAGCAGTACTTC. It encodes CASSYSAAGGSYEQYF.

V is TRBV14 and J is TRBJ1-2, with 12 positions matching TRBD1. CDR1 and CDR2 from the germline V gene are SGHDN and FVKESK. The CDR3 sequence is 15 residues long. Trimming cost V 3 bases and J 8 bases; bases outside gene matches: 7. CDR3 DNA sequence: TGTGCCAGCAGCCAGACGGGACAGGGGGCTTGGGGCTACACCTTC. This codes for CASSQTGQGAWGYTF.